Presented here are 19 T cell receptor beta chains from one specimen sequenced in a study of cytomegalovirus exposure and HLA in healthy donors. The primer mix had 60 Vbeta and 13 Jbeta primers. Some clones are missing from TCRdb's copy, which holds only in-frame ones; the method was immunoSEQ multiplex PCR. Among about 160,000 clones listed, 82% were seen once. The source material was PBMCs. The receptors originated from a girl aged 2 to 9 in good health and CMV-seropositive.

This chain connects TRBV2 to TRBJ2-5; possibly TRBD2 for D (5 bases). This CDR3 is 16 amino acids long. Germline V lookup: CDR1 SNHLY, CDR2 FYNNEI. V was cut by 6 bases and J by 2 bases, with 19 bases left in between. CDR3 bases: TGTGCCAGCAGCGTTGGACTTTACGATAGACAAGAGACCCAGTACTTC. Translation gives CASSVGLYDRQETQYF.

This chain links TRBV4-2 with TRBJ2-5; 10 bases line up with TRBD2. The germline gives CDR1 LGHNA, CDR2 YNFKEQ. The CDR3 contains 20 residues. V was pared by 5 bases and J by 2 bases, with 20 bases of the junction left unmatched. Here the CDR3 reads CASSSRGGGPGLAIQETQYF. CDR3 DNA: TGTGCCAGCAGCTCAAGAGGCGGAGGACCGGGACTAGCGATTCAAGAGACCCAGTACTTC.

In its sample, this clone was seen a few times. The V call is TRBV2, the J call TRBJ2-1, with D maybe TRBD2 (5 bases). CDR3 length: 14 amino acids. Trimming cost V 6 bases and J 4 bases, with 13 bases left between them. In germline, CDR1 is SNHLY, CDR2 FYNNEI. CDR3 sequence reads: CASRGSGEYNEQFF. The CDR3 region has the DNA TGTGCCAGCAGAGGAAGCGGCGAGTACAATGAGCAGTTCTTC. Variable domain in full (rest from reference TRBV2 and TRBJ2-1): EPEVTQTPSHQVTQMGQEVILRCVPISNHLYFYWYRQILGQKVEFLVSFYNNEISEKSEIFDDQFSVERPDGSNFTLKIRSTKLEDSAMYFCASRGSGEYNEQFFGPGTRLTVL.

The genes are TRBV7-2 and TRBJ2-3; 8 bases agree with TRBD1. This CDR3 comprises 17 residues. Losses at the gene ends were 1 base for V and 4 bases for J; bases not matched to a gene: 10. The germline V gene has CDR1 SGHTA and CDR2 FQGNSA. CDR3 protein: CASSLVLARGLADTQYF. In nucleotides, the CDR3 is TGTGCCAGCAGCTTAGTTCTGGCCAGGGGGCTCGCAGATACGCAGTATTTT.

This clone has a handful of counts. The CDR3 DNA is TGCGCCAGCAGCTTGTTACAGGGGAACACTGAAGCTTTCTTT. This gives the protein CASSLLQGNTEAFF. This chain joins TRBV5-1 and TRBJ1-1, with a tentative D call TRBD1 (6 bases). Per germline, CDR1 SGHRS and CDR2 YFSETQ. V dropped 1 base and J dropped 1 base, with 8 bases sitting between them. The CDR3 loop spans 14 amino acids.

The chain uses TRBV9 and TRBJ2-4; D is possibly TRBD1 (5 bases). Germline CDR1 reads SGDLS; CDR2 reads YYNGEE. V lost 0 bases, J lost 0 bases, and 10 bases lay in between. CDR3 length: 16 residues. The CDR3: CASSVDGQGAKNIQYF. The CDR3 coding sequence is TGTGCCAGCAGCGTAGACGGGCAGGGAGCCAAAAACATTCAGTACTTC.

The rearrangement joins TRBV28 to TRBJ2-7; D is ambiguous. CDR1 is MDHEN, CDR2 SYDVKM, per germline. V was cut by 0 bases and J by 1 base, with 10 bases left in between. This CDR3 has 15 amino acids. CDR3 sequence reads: CASSLWVDTSYEQYF. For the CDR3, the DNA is TGTGCCAGCAGTTTATGGGTCGACACTTCCTACGAGCAGTACTTC. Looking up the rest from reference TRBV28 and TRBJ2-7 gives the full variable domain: DVKVTQSSRYLVKRTGEKVFLECVQDMDHENMFWYRQDPGLGLRLIYFSYDVKMKEKGDIPEGYSVSREKKERFSLILESASTNQTSMYLCASSLWVDTSYEQYFGPGTRLTVT.

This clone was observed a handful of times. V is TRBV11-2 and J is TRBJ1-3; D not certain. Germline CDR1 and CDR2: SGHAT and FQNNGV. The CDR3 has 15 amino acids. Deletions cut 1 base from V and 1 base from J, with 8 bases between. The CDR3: CASSLGSGSGNTIYF. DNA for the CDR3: TGTGCCAGCAGCTTAGGGTCGGGGTCTGGAAACACCATATATTTT.

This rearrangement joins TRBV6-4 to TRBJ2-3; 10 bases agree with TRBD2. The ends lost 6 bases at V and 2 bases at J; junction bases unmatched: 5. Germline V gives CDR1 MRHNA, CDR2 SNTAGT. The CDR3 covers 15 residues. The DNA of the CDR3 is TGTGCCAGCAGCTCCGGGACTAGCGACACAGATACGCAGTATTTT. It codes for CASSSGTSDTDTQYF.

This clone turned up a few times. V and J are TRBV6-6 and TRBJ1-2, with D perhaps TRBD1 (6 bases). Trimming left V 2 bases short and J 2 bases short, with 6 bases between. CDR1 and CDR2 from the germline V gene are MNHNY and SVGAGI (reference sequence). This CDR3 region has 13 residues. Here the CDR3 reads CASSYGTNYGYTF. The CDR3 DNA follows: TGTGCCAGCAGTTACGGGACAAACTATGGCTACACCTTC.

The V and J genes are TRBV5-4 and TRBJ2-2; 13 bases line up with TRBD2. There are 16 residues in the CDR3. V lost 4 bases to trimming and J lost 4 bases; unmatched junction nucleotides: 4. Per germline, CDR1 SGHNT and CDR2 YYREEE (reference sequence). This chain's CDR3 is CASSAGLAGPTGELFF. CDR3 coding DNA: TGTGCCAGCAGCGCGGGACTAGCGGGGCCCACCGGGGAGCTGTTTTTT.

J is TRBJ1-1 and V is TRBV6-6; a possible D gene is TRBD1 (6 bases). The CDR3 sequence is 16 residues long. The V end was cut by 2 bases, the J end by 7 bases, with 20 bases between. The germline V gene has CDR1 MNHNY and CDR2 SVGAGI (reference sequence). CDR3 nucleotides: TGTGCCAGCAGTTACACCAGGGGAAGAGGGTTCGGTGAAGCTTTCTTT. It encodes CASSYTRGRGFGEAFF.

CDR3 region: CASSLLLAGITGELFF. In DNA, the CDR3 is TGTGCCAGCAGCCTCCTACTAGCGGGAATAACCGGGGAGCTGTTTTTT. The rearrangement links TRBV28 to TRBJ2-2; TRBD2 agrees at 10 bases. V was pared by 6 bases and J by 5 bases, with 9 bases of the junction left unmatched. Looked up from germline, CDR1 is MDHEN and CDR2 is SYDVKM. The CDR3 covers 16 residues. The whole variable domain, filled in from reference TRBV28 and TRBJ2-2, reads DVKVTQSSRYLVKRTGEKVFLECVQDMDHENMFWYRQDPGLGLRLIYFSYDVKMKEKGDIPEGYSVSREKKERFSLILESASTNQTSMYLCASSLLLAGITGELFFGEGSRLTVL.

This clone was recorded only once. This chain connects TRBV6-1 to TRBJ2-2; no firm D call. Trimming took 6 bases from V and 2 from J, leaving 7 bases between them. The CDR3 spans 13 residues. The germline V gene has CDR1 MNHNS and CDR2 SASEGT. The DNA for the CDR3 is TGTGCCAGCAGCTGGCAAAACACCGGGGAGCTGTTTTTT. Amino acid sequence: CASSWQNTGELFF.

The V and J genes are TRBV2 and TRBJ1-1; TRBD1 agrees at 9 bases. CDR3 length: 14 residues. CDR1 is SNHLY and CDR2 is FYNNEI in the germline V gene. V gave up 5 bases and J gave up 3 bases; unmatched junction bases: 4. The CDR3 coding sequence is TGTGCCAGCAGTCACAGGGGGCCTGACACTGAAGCTTTCTTT. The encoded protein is CASSHRGPDTEAFF.

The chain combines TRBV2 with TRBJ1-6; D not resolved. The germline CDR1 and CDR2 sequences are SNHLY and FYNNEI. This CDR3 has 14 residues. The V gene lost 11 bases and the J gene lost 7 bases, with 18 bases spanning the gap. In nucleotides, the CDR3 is TGTGCCGGCTCCTCTTGGTCATTAAATTCACCCCTCCACTTT. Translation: CAGSSWSLNSPLHF.

CDR3 DNA sequence: TGTGCCAGCAGTCCGCGGACAGGGCGGGTTGATGGCTACACCTTC. It translates to CASSPRTGRVDGYTF. The chain joins TRBV6-4 to TRBJ1-2; 8 nucleotides line up with TRBD1. With V trimmed by 5 bases and J by 6 bases, 11 bases remained unmatched. There are 15 residues in the CDR3. The germline CDR1 and CDR2 sequences are MRHNA and SNTAGT.

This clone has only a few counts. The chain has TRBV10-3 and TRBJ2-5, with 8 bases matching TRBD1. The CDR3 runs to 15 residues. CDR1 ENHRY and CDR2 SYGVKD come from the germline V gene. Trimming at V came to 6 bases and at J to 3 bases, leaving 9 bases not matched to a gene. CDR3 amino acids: CAISANQGAEETQYF. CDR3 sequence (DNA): TGTGCCATCAGCGCGAATCAGGGGGCGGAAGAGACCCAGTACTTC.

CDR3: CASSSPGQGGYEQYF. CDR3 nucleotide sequence: TGTGCCAGCAGTTCGCCGGGACAGGGGGGGTACGAGCAGTACTTC. This sequence joins TRBV28 and TRBJ2-7; TRBD1 agrees at 11 bases. Germline V lookup: CDR1 MDHEN, CDR2 SYDVKM. J was trimmed by 4 bases and V by 4 bases; bases with no gene match: 6. This CDR3 region has 15 residues.